The 31 T cell receptor beta chains below come from one sample, sequenced in a study of patients and donors after allogeneic stem cell transplantation. TCRdb redid the calling of the RT-PCR reads with MiXCR, one entry per CDR3 protein. The repertoire holds approximately 210,000 distinct CDR3 sequences, with 35% to 50% as singletons. Sequencing was performed on blood, either unsorted or a sorted T cell fraction (not recorded which). The receptor source for this set is a human donor who was either an allogeneic HSCT recipient or a stem cell or donor lymphocyte infusion donor (not recorded which). It is not recorded whose cells these are; they may come from a transplant donor.

This clonotype has just a few counts. V and J are TRBV12-5 and TRBJ1-2; no clear D gene. The CDR3 contains 16 residues. V was shortened by 0 bases and J by 3 bases, with 14 bases between the two germline ends. Per germline, CDR1 LGHNT and CDR2 FRNRAP. This chain's CDR3 is CASGLVPSAGYYGYTF. The CDR3 region has the DNA TGTGCTAGTGGTTTGGTACCTTCCGCCGGATACTATGGCTACACCTTC.

A few counts support this clonotype. One end of the junction fails to match germline, which may point to a read error. The chain combines TRBV12-3 or TRBV12-4 with TRBJ2-7; the D gene is possibly TRBD2 (6 bases). This CDR3 contains 12 residues. The CDR3 protein is CASSLAKYEQYF. DNA of the CDR3: TGTGCCAGCAGTCTAGCGAAATACGAGCAGTACTTC.

This clonotype has a single count. The chain is built from TRBV7-8 and TRBJ2-2; the match to TRBD2 covers 7 bases. Germline values: CDR1 SGHVS, CDR2 FQNEAQ. This CDR3 contains 16 residues. The trim removed 2 bases at V and 4 bases at J, leaving 7 bases unmatched. CDR3 loop: CASSLWVERGTGELFF. In DNA form, the CDR3 reads TGTGCCAGCAGCTTATGGGTAGAGCGGGGCACCGGGGAGCTGTTTTTT.

This chain connects TRBV15 to TRBJ2-7, with 9 bases lining up with TRBD2. The CDR3 covers 15 residues. The V segment lost 3 bases and the J segment 0 bases; nucleotides outside the gene matches: 3. Germline-derived CDR1 and CDR2 are LNHNV and YYDKDF (reference sequence). The CDR3 nucleotides are TGTGCCACCAGCAGTCGACTAGCGGACTCCTACGAGCAGTACTTC. As protein: CATSSRLADSYEQYF.

The V and J genes are TRBV7-9 and TRBJ1-1; D not resolved. V lost 5 bases and J 4 bases, leaving 20 bases between the germline ends. CDR3 length: 16 residues. Germline CDR1 and CDR2: SEHNR and FQNEAQ (reference sequence). The CDR3 loop is CASSGHLKNSVTEAFF. Here the CDR3 DNA reads TGTGCCAGCAGCGGCCATCTTAAGAACAGTGTCACTGAAGCTTTCTTT.

This clonotype was seen ten or more times. This chain uses TRBV29-1 with TRBJ2-5, with D uncertain. CDR3 size: 12 residues. Trimming pared 3 bases from V and 5 bases from J, leaving 10 bases between. Germline CDR1 SQVTM, CDR2 ANQGSEA. The CDR3 sequence is CSVDKGFETQYF. The CDR3 nucleotides are TGCAGCGTTGATAAGGGCTTCGAGACCCAGTACTTC.

This clonotype occurred a few times. This chain joins TRBV28 and TRBJ1-5; D is unclear. The CDR3 length is 14 residues. The germline CDR1 and CDR2 sequences are MDHEN and SYDVKM. The V and J ends lost 7 bases and 3 bases respectively, with 13 bases between them. CDR3 amino acids: CASTPGQANQPQHF. The CDR3 DNA is TGTGCCAGCACCCCCGGGCAGGCCAATCAGCCCCAGCATTTT.

V gene TRBV11-2 combines with J gene TRBJ1-2; D call uncertain. The CDR3 sequence is 15 residues long. Deletions cut 4 bases from V and 4 bases from J, with 16 bases between. The germline V gene encodes CDR1 SGHAT and CDR2 FQNNGV. The CDR3 protein is CASSSLRRKPYGYTF. DNA of the CDR3: TGTGCCAGCAGCTCCCTTAGGAGGAAGCCCTATGGCTACACCTTC.

The chain carries TRBV12-3 or TRBV12-4 and TRBJ1-1, with D perhaps TRBD1 (5 bases). This CDR3 has 14 residues. V was clipped by 6 bases and J by 5 bases, with 16 bases between them. Here the CDR3 DNA reads TGTGCCAGCAGCCCAGGGAACGTCCCAACTGAAGCTTTCTTT. As protein: CASSPGNVPTEAFF.

This clonotype was observed a handful of times. The junction differs from germline at one of its ends, possibly a read error. The V gene is TRBV28, the J gene TRBJ1-1; no clear D. This CDR3 spans 10 amino acids. Germline CDR1 MDHEN, CDR2 SYDVKM. This CDR3 is CASSLGPAFF. CDR3 nucleotides: TGCGCCAGCAGTTTAGGGCCAGCTTTCTTT.

This clonotype was found a few times. This chain uses TRBV6-5 with TRBJ1-1; tentative D call: TRBD1 (5 bases). Germline values: CDR1 MNHEY, CDR2 SVGAGI. The CDR3 is 14 amino acids. V was clipped by 0 bases and J by 4 bases, with 9 bases between them. The CDR3 spells CASSYSFRGTEAFF. Here the CDR3 DNA reads TGTGCCAGCAGTTACTCGTTTAGGGGCACTGAAGCTTTCTTT.

V and J are TRBV4-3 and TRBJ2-7; 9 positions agree with TRBD1. In germline, CDR1 is LGHNA, CDR2 YSLEER. V shed 1 base, J shed 4 bases, and the junction held 11 bases outside the gene matches. This CDR3 contains 17 residues. The CDR3 DNA is TGCGCCAGCAGCCAAGGCTTCCCGACAGGGGGTTTGTACGAGCAGTACTTC. As protein: CASSQGFPTGGLYEQYF.

V is TRBV28 and J is TRBJ2-3, with D possibly being TRBD1 (5 bases). Per germline, CDR1 MDHEN and CDR2 SYDVKM. Trimming shortened V by 6 bases and J by 4 bases, and 14 bases separated the two germline ends. CDR3 length: 14 residues. The DNA of the CDR3 is TGTGCCAGCAGGGCCCTATTAGGGGCAGATACGCAGTATTTT. Residues: CASRALLGADTQYF.

The table lists this clonotype with a few counts. This rearrangement joins TRBV9 to TRBJ1-1; 7 bases match TRBD1. Trimming removed 6 bases from V and 1 base from J; junction bases left unmatched: 6. Germline V gives CDR1 SGDLS, CDR2 YYNGEE. The CDR3 spans 14 residues. CDR3 loop: CASTAGTENTEAFF. The CDR3 nucleotides are TGTGCCAGCACGGCTGGGACAGAGAACACTGAAGCTTTCTTT.

This clonotype was seen more than once but under ten times. The rearrangement uses TRBV20-1 and TRBJ2-7; no definite D call. This CDR3 spans 11 amino acids. Germline V gene data show CDR1 as DFQATT and CDR2 as SNEGSKA (reference sequence). Trimming stripped 3 bases from V and 6 bases from J, with 9 bases between. The CDR3 DNA sequence: TGCAGTGCTAGTACGTCGGTCGAGCAGTACTTC. Its translation is CSASTSVEQYF.

This clonotype has only a few counts. This chain uses TRBV9 with TRBJ1-1; D might be TRBD1 (6 bases). CDR1 SGDLS and CDR2 YYNGEE come from the germline V gene. There are 14 residues in the CDR3. Deletions cut 3 bases from V and 1 base from J, with 10 bases between. The CDR3 DNA reads as TGTGCCAGCAGCGCCCACAGGGCGAACACTGAAGCTTTCTTT. Translating gives CASSAHRANTEAFF.

The chain is built from TRBV28 and TRBJ2-2; D is unresolved. This CDR3 has 13 residues. Trimming removed 7 bases at V and 4 bases at J, with 10 bases between. The germline gives CDR1 MDHEN, CDR2 SYDVKM. Here the CDR3 reads CASNDGGTGELFF. For the CDR3, the DNA is TGTGCCAGCAATGACGGTGGCACCGGGGAGCTGTTTTTT.

This sequence joins TRBV7-6 and TRBJ2-3; 8 bases are a match to TRBD2. J lost 0 bases, V lost 0 bases, and 2 bases had no gene match. The CDR3 has 16 residues. Germline values: CDR1 SGHVS, CDR2 FNYEAQ. The CDR3, as DNA: TGTGCCAGCAGCTTAGCGGCTAGCGGGAGCACAGATACGCAGTATTTT. Its protein is CASSLAASGSTDTQYF.

This clonotype occurred a few times. V is TRBV6-2 or TRBV6-3 and J is TRBJ1-1; 7 nucleotides match TRBD1. The germline V gene encodes CDR1 MNHEY and CDR2 SVGEGT. V was pared by 6 bases and J by 1 base, with 5 bases of the junction left unmatched. This CDR3 has 14 amino acids. The CDR3 nucleotides read TGTGCCAGCAGATTGGGGACAGCGAACACTGAAGCTTTCTTT. Amino acid sequence: CASRLGTANTEAFF.

This chain connects TRBV5-1 to TRBJ1-1, with D hard to call. Germline V CDR1 and CDR2: SGHRS, YFSETQ. The CDR3 is 14 amino acids. Deletions cut 3 bases from V and 5 bases from J, with 14 bases between. CDR3 protein: CASSSLTTVTEAFF. Written as DNA, the CDR3 is TGCGCCAGCAGCTCCCTCACAACGGTTACTGAAGCTTTCTTT. The full variable domain, rest sourced from reference TRBV5-1 and TRBJ1-1, is KAGVTQTPRYLIKTRGQQVTLSCSPISGHRSVSWYQQTPGQGLQFLFEYFSETQRNKGNFPGRFSGRQFSNSRSEMNVSTLELGDSALYLCASSSLTTVTEAFFGQGTRLTVV.

The table lists this clonotype with a few counts. This chain links TRBV12-3 or TRBV12-4 with TRBJ1-5; D call uncertain. V lost 6 bases and J lost 3, with 6 bases in between. The CDR3 is made up of 12 amino acids. This CDR3 reads CASRAYNQPQHF. For the CDR3, the DNA is TGTGCCAGCAGAGCGTACAATCAGCCCCAGCATTTT.

The V call is TRBV27, the J call TRBJ2-7; D uncertain. The V gene lost 4 bases and the J gene lost 5 bases, with 12 bases spanning the gap. The germline V gene has CDR1 MNHEY and CDR2 SMNVEV (reference sequence). The CDR3 is 13 amino acids. CDR3 amino acids: CASSYRSANEQYF. CDR3 nucleotide sequence: TGTGCCAGCAGTTACCGATCTGCCAACGAGCAGTACTTC.

The rearrangement uses TRBV11-1 and TRBJ1-1; a weak D match, TRBD1 (5 bases). V was pared by 7 bases and J by 0 bases, with 21 bases between. The V gene's germline CDR1 is SGHAT and CDR2 FQDESV (reference sequence). This CDR3 is built from 17 residues. The CDR3 region is CASTKGGGTPLNTEAFF. The CDR3 DNA sequence: TGTGCCAGCACCAAAGGTGGGGGTACTCCCTTGAACACTGAAGCTTTCTTT.

This chain uses TRBV6-5 with TRBJ1-1; the D is unclear. Germline loops: CDR1 MNHEY, CDR2 SVGAGI. The CDR3 is 13 amino acids. V was cut by 3 bases and J by 1 base, with 6 bases left in between. The CDR3 nucleotides are TGTGCCAGCAGTTATTCACAGAACACTGAAGCTTTCTTT. It yields the protein CASSYSQNTEAFF.

This clonotype appeared a few times. The V gene is TRBV9, the J gene TRBJ1-2; D gene ambiguous. Between the trimmed V and J ends, which lost 6 bases and 5 bases, there was a span of 8 bases. Germline CDR1 is SGDLS and CDR2 is YYNGEE. This CDR3 region has 11 residues. The CDR3 region has the DNA TGTGCCAGCACAACGGGGTATGGCTACACCTTC. Amino acids: CASTTGYGYTF.

This clonotype was seen a few times. The rearrangement uses TRBV3-1 and TRBJ2-2; the match to TRBD2 covers 7 bases. The CDR3 consists of 15 residues. The germline V gene encodes CDR1 LGHDT and CDR2 YNNKEL (reference sequence). V lost 3 bases to trimming and J lost 5 bases; unmatched junction nucleotides: 6. In DNA form, the CDR3 reads TGTGCCAGCAGCCAGGGCGGGAGTGGGACCGGGGAGCTGTTTTTT. It specifies CASSQGGSGTGELFF.

The chain has TRBV2 and TRBJ2-1, with a weak D call TRBD2 (6 bases). V lost 1 base, J lost 6 bases, and 10 bases lay in between. The CDR3 runs 14 residues. Germline V gene lookup returns CDR1 SNHLY and CDR2 FYNNEI. The CDR3 region is CASSEGLAVNEQFF. Here the CDR3 DNA reads TGTGCCAGCAGTGAAGGGTTAGCGGTCAATGAGCAGTTCTTC.

This clonotype was detected only a few times. The V and J genes are TRBV14 and TRBJ2-3, with TRBD1 identical over 8 bases. The germline gives CDR1 SGHDN, CDR2 FVKESK. V lost 6 bases and J lost 1; bases outside the gene matches: 12. The length of the CDR3 is 17 residues. The DNA of the CDR3 is TGTGCCAGCAGGGGTTCCGACAGGGGCATCGGCACAGATACGCAGTATTTT. It encodes CASRGSDRGIGTDTQYF.

This sequence joins TRBV7-8 and TRBJ2-1; the match to TRBD1 covers 7 bases. J lost 5 bases, V lost 2 bases, and 6 bases had no gene match. CDR1 SGHVS and CDR2 FQNEAQ come from the germline V gene. CDR3 size: 15 residues. The CDR3: CASSLIGDSHNEQFF. CDR3 nucleotides: TGTGCCAGCAGCTTAATCGGGGACAGTCACAATGAGCAGTTCTTC.

The chain is built from TRBV7-9 and TRBJ1-2, with D maybe TRBD1 (5 bases). Germline V gene sequence: CDR1 SEHNR, CDR2 FQNEAQ (reference sequence). This CDR3 contains 15 residues. V was pared by 4 bases and J by 0 bases, with 12 bases between. This CDR3 is CASSYRDGANYGYTF. The CDR3 DNA sequence: TGTGCCAGCAGCTACCGGGACGGAGCTAACTATGGCTACACCTTC.

This chain connects TRBV3-1 to TRBJ1-6; 9 bases line up with TRBD1. V lost 2 bases, J lost 10 bases, and 9 bases stayed unmatched. The CDR3 contains 16 residues. Germline V gene lookup returns CDR1 LGHDT and CDR2 YNNKEL (reference sequence). Written as DNA, the CDR3 is TGTGCCAGCAGCCAACCCGTCGGGACAGGGACCTCACCCCTCCACTTT. As protein: CASSQPVGTGTSPLHF.